This T cell receptor (beta chain) was obtained from a study of T cells in Graves' hyperthyroidism and ophthalmopathy (dated by TCRdb to about 2019). With regard to the full study: Peripheral blood samples were taken at initial diagnosis, before any treatment was given. To identify distinguishing TCR V-J signatures, a discovery cohort of some 100 patients was used, comprising 43 with Graves' ophthalmopathy and some 57 with stable Graves' hyperthyroidism. Whether ophthalmopathy could be predicted prospectively was tested in an independent validation cohort made up of fewer than 20 hyperthyroidism patients plus 17 patients who later progressed to ophthalmopathy. The roughly 99 discovery patients were divided at random into training and test sets in a 7:3 ratio. Thyroid tissue and blood T-cell repertoires from several Graves' hyperthyroidism patients were also compared in the study. Following sampling, methimazole starting at 30 mg daily was given to hyperthyroidism patients, and high-dose intravenous methylprednisolone was given to ophthalmopathy patients. The paper describes TCR Vbeta CDR3 sequencing of some 130 peripheral blood samples, made up of 43 ophthalmopathy patients, roughly 80 hyperthyroidism patients and 17 progressor patients. Broad study findings and their caveats: Most expanded thyroid clonotypes (frequency above 0.001) were also detected in blood, suggesting blood repertoires may reflect thyroid immune responses. During validation, the model predicted progression to ophthalmopathy a median of about 6.5 months ahead of onset, with almost 71% sensitivity and less than 85% specificity. No statistical method was used to set the sample size in advance, and investigators knew the group allocation. In cross-validation, a model built on a 13 V-J signature told ophthalmopathy apart from stable hyperthyroidism with roughly 87% sensitivity and about 81% specificity, and in testing the same model reached 80%/75%.

CDR1 and CDR2 (LNHNV, YYDKDF) derive from the germline V gene (reference sequence). The CDR3 has 17 amino acids, counting the end cysteine and phenylalanine. Kept here is only the CDR3 DNA, which spans 51 bases and is read in frame from base 1. The V end gives up 3 bases and the J end 3 bases, leaving 9 bases in the junction not matched to a gene. Ophthalmopathy patients had moderately to severely active disease, with a Clinical Activity Score of 3 or more, a NOSPECS grade of 4 or more, and a disease duration of less than 3 months. The study excluded patients with uncontrolled infections, other autoimmune diseases, pregnancy or lactation. Diagnoses relied on clinical symptoms, serum thyroxine and TRAb, thyroid ultrasound and orbital computed tomography. Ficoll-Paque density gradient centrifugation was used to isolate PBMCs from around 10 ml of fresh peripheral blood. Total RNA was extracted using Trizol reagent, and RNA quality was assessed on an Agilent 2100 Bioanalyzer.

The TCR beta CDR3 regions were amplified from RNA transcripts. The first round of RT-PCR for the TCR CDR3 was performed with the HTBI primer set and the Qiagen OneStep RT-PCR kit. Libraries were constructed in a second round of multiplex PCR, after which size selection and purification were performed. Libraries were sequenced paired-end with 100 bp reads on an Illumina HiSeq2000. The source study handled its data this way. SOAPnuke was used to process the raw data, removing reads that contained adapters or uncalled bases, had a mean Phred below 15, or lacked an exact match to the constant primer or identifier. COPE v1.2.5 was used to merge the high-quality paired reads, and each unique nucleotide sequence was defined as a clonotype. Clonotypes were aligned to IMGT TRBV, TRBD and TRBJ reference segments using MiTCR v1.1. The analysis included only V-J combinations with a frequency above 0.0001, which together covered 99% to 99.2% of the repertoires. The TCS score was defined as F50 (clonal expansion) divided by E x V (chaos), with BLOSUM62-based TCRdist calculated between CDR3 peptides within each V-J. Welch's t-statistics and random forest reduced fewer than 600 V-J features to roughly 13, which were used in a naive Bayes classifier (R e1071). The public sequencing data were trimmed at Q25 with fastp and processed into clonotypes with MiXCR by TCRdb, which kept only in-frame beta chains. Each CDR3 protein appears once, grouped with its most common genes and DNA. None of the V and J calls come from the authors' own analysis; TCRdb made them. For this sample there are about 52,000 distinct CDR3 sequences; less than 60% appear just once. The top ten clones comprise about a tenth of the sample.

This clonotype was counted at least ten times. Its antigen is currently not known. It has no much larger one-base neighbor in the sample; base qualities were not kept. The clonotype originates from a woman in her fifties or sixties with Graves' ophthalmopathy. Input material: blood. The chain uses TRBV15 and TRBJ2-3, and 10 bases in between align with TRBD1. This receptor carries the CDR3 CATSRGDRGQGTDTQYF. At the DNA level, the sequence is TGTGCCACCAGCAGGGGGGATCGGGGACAGGGGACAGATACGCAGTATTTT.